These 7 T cell receptor beta chains share one sample of origin, sequenced in a study of shared clonotypes between healthy human individuals. Using immunoSEQ multiplex PCR, the repertoire was profiled, and TCRdb retains in-frame clones only, with some absent. The table has about 2 million clones, approximately 94% seen once; the top ten hold around 1.2%. It was CD45RO-negative cells, positively selected for CCR7, that made up naive CD8 cells, with terminally differentiated effector memory CD45RA+ cells excluded. Material: naive CD8+ T cells sorted from blood. The receptors derive from a man aged 18 to 30 in good health.

With regard to this clone: At the DNA level, this CDR3 is encoded by other sequences in the same sample as well. This chain joins TRBV4-1 and TRBJ2-7; TRBD2 might be the D (5 bases). The V end lost 3 bases, the J end lost 0 bases, and 6 bases lay between the germline ends. Germline assignment: CDR1 MGHRA and CDR2 YSYEKL. The length of the CDR3 is 13 residues. The CDR3 region is CASSHRDSYEQYF. DNA of the CDR3: TGCGCCAGCAGCCACCGGGACTCCTACGAGCAGTACTTC.

Turning to this clone: Other DNA sequences in this specimen translate into the identical CDR3. The chain uses TRBV9 and TRBJ1-6; D is unclear. The CDR3 length is 13 residues. The ends were cut back, 0 bases at V and 6 bases at J, with 4 bases in the middle. From germline, CDR1 is SGDLS and CDR2 YYNGEE. Here the CDR3 reads CASSVAGNSPLHF. The CDR3 DNA is TGTGCCAGCAGCGTAGCGGGTAATTCACCCCTCCACTTT.

The genes are TRBV27 and TRBJ1-6; a weak D match, TRBD1 (6 bases). The CDR3 runs to 16 residues. From germline, CDR1 is MNHEY and CDR2 SMNVEV (reference sequence). Trimming left V 3 bases short and J 4 bases short, with 13 bases between. Here the CDR3 reads CASSLGGPYYNSPLHF. In nucleotides, the CDR3 is TGTGCCAGCAGTTTGGGGGGCCCGTATTATAATTCACCCCTCCACTTT.

The chain employs TRBV5-1 and TRBJ2-1, with D perhaps matching TRBD1 or TRBD2 (6 bases each). The V and J ends lost 4 bases and 10 bases respectively, with 15 bases between them. The CDR3 totals 13 residues. The germline gives CDR1 SGHRS, CDR2 YFSETQ. The CDR3 here is CASSPEGGDEQFF. Here the CDR3 DNA reads TGCGCCAGCAGCCCGGAGGGGGGAGACGAGCAGTTCTTC. The variable domain in full, with the rest retrieved from reference TRBV5-1 and TRBJ2-1, is KAGVTQTPRYLIKTRGQQVTLSCSPISGHRSVSWYQQTPGQGLQFLFEYFSETQRNKGNFPGRFSGRQFSNSRSEMNVSTLELGDSALYLCASSPEGGDEQFFGPGTRLTVL.

This rearrangement joins TRBV5-6 to TRBJ2-7; the D gene is possibly TRBD2 (5 bases). V lost 5 bases and J lost 6, with 18 bases in between. This CDR3 has 14 residues. Germline V lookup: CDR1 SGHDT, CDR2 YYEEEE. CDR3 sequence reads: CASSTLGVGSEQYF. The DNA of the CDR3 is TGTGCCAGCAGTACCTTGGGAGTCGGGTCCGAGCAGTACTTC.

The gene calls are TRBV19 and TRBJ2-1, with 8 bases lining up with TRBD2. This CDR3 is built from 14 residues. The germline gives CDR1 LNHDA, CDR2 SQIVND (reference sequence). Germline trimming cut 3 bases from V and 4 bases from J; bases unmatched to any gene: 2. The CDR3 DNA is TGTGCCAGTAGTATGATAGCGGGGTACAATGAGCAGTTCTTC. This translates into CASSMIAGYNEQFF. Full variable domain (outside the CDR3, taken from reference TRBV19 and TRBJ2-1): DGGITQSPKYLFRKEGQNVTLSCEQNLNHDAMYWYRQDPGQGLRLIYYSQIVNDFQKGDIAEGYSVSREKKESFPLTVTSAQKNPTAFYLCASSMIAGYNEQFFGPGTRLTVL.

The rearrangement links TRBV5-6 to TRBJ2-7; D call uncertain. Germline-derived CDR1 and CDR2 are SGHDT and YYEEEE. CDR3 length: 13 amino acids. V gave up 2 bases and J gave up 3 bases, with 9 bases separating them. CDR3 DNA sequence: TGTGCCAGCAGCTTAGTCACGGACTACGAGCAGTACTTC. The encoded protein is CASSLVTDYEQYF.